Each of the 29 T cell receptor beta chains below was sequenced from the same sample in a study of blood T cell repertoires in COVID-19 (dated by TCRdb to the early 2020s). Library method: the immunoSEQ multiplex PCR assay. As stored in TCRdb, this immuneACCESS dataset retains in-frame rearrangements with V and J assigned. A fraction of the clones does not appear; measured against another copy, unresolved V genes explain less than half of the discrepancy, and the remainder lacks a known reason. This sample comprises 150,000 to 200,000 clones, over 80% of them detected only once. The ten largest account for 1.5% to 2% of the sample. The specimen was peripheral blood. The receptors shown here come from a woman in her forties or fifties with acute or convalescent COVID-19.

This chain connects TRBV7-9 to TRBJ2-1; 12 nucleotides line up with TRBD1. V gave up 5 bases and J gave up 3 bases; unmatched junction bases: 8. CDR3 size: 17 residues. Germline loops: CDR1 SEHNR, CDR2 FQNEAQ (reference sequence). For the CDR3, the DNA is TGTGCCAGCAGCCCAGGGGACAGGGGGCATTTCTACAATGAGCAGTTCTTC. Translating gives CASSPGDRGHFYNEQFF.

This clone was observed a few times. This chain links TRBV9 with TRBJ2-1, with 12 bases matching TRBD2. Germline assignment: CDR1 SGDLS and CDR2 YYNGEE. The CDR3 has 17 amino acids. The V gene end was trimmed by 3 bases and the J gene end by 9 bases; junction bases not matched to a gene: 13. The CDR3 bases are TGTGCCAGCAGCGCCCGGACTAGCGGGGCCCAGGGGGTTGAGCAGTTCTTC. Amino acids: CASSARTSGAQGVEQFF.

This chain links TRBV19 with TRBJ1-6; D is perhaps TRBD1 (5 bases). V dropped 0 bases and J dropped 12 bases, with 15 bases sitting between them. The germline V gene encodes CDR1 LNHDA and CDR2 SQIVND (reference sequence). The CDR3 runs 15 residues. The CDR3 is CASSIDDSYLLPLHF. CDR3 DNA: TGTGCCAGTAGTATAGATGACAGTTATCTATTACCCCTCCACTTT.

CDR3 bases: TGCGCCAGCAGCTTGGAACTAGCGGGAGGGCCGAACGAGCAGTACTTC. It yields the protein CASSLELAGGPNEQYF. The chain employs TRBV5-1 and TRBJ2-7; TRBD2 matches 13 bases. V lost 0 bases, J lost 5 bases, and 5 bases stayed unmatched. This CDR3 comprises 16 residues. The V gene's germline CDR1 is SGHRS and CDR2 YFSETQ.

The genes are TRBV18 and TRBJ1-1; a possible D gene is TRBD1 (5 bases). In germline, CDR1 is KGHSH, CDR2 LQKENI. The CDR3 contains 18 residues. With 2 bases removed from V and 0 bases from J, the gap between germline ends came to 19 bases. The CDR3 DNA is TGTGCCAGCTCACCAAATCCCCCGGGGGATTGGGTGAACACTGAAGCTTTCTTT. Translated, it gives CASSPNPPGDWVNTEAFF.

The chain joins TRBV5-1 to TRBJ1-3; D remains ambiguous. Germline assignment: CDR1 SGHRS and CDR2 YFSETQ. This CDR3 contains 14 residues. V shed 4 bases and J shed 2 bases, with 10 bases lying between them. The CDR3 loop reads CASSPREPGNTIYF. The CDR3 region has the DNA TGCGCCAGCAGCCCTCGGGAGCCTGGAAACACCATATATTTT.

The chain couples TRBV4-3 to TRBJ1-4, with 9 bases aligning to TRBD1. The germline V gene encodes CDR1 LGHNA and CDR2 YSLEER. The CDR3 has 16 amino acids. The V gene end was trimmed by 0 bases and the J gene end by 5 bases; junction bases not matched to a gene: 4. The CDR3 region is CASSQDLTGGNEKLFF. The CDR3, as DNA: TGCGCCAGCAGCCAAGATCTCACAGGGGGCAATGAAAAACTGTTTTTT.

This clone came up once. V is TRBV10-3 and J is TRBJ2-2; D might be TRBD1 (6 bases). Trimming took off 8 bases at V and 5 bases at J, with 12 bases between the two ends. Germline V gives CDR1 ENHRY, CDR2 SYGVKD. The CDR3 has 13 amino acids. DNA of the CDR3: TGTGCCATCTTATCAGGGGAAACCGGGGAGCTGTTTTTT. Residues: CAILSGETGELFF.

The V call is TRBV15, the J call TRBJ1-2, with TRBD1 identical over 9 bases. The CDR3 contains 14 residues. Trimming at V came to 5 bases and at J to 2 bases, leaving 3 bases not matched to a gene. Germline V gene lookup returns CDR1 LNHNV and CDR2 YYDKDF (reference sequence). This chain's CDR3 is CATSADRGNYGYTF. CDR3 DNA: TGTGCCACCAGCGCGGACAGGGGAAACTATGGCTACACCTTC.

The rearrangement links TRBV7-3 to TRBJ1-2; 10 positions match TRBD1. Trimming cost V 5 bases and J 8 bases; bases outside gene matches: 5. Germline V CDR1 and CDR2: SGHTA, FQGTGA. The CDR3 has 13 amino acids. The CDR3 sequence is CASSPGQGDGYTF. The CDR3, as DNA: TGTGCCAGCAGCCCCGGACAGGGGGACGGCTACACCTTC.

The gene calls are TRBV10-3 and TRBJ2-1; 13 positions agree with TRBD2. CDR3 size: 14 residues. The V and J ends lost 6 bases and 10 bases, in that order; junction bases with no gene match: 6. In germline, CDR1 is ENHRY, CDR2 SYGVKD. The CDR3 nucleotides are TGTGCCATCAGGACTAGCGGGGGGCTAGAGGAGCAGTTCTTC. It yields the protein CAIRTSGGLEEQFF.

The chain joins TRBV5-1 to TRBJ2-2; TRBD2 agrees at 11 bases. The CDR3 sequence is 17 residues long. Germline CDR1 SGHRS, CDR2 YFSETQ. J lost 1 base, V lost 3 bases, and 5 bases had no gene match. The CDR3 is CASSSLAGAKNTGELFF. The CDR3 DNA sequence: TGCGCCAGCAGCTCACTAGCGGGGGCCAAGAACACCGGGGAGCTGTTTTTT.

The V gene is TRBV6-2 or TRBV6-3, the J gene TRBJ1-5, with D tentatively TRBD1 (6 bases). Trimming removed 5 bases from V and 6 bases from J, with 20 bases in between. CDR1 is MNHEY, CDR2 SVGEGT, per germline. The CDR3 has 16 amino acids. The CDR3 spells CASSPTPREGVQPQHF. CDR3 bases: TGTGCCAGCAGTCCAACGCCCAGGGAGGGGGTTCAGCCCCAGCATTTT.

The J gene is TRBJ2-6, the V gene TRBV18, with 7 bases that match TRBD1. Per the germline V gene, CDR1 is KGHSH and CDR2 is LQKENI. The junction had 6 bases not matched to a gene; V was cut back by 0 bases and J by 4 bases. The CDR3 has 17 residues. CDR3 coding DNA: TGTGCCAGCTCACCACCGACAGGGTTTACGGGGGCCAACGTCCTGACTTTC. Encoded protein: CASSPPTGFTGANVLTF.

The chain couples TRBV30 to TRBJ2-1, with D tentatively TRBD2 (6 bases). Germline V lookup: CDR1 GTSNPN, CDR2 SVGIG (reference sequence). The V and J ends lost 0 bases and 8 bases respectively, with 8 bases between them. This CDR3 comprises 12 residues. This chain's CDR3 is CAWSVWRDEQFF. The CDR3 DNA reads TGTGCCTGGAGTGTATGGAGGGATGAGCAGTTCTTC.

In DNA form, the CDR3 reads TGTGCCAGCAGCCAGTGGCTAGCGGCGCAGTATTTT. Translated: CASSQWLAAQYF. This chain links TRBV14 with TRBJ2-3, with TRBD2 matching 7 bases. The junction had 4 bases not matched to a gene; V was cut back by 3 bases and J by 10 bases. CDR1 and CDR2 from the germline V gene are SGHDN and FVKESK. The CDR3 is made up of 12 amino acids.

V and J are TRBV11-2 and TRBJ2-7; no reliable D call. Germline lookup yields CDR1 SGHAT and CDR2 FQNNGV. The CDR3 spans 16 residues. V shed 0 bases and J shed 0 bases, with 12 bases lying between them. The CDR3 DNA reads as TGTGCCAGCAGCTTAGAGTCCTTTTGGAGCTCCTACGAGCAGTACTTC. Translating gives CASSLESFWSSYEQYF.

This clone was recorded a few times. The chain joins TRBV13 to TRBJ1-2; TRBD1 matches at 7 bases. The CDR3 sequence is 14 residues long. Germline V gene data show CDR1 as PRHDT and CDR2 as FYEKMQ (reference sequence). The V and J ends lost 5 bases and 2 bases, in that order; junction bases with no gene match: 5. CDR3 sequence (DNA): TGTGCCAGCAGCGACGGGACAGTAAACTATGGCTACACCTTC. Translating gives CASSDGTVNYGYTF.

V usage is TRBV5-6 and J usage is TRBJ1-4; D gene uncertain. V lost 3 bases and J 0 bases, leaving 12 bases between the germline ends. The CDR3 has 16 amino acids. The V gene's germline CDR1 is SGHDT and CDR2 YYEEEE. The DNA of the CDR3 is TGTGCCAGCAGCTCTGGACTGGGCGCAACTAATGAAAAACTGTTTTTT. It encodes CASSSGLGATNEKLFF.

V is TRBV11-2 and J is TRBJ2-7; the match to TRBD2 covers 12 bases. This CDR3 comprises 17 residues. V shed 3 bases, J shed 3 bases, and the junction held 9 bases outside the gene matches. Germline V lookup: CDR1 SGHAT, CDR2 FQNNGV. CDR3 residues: CASSFTTSGGPVYEQYF. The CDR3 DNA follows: TGTGCCAGCAGCTTCACGACTAGCGGGGGCCCCGTCTACGAGCAGTACTTC.

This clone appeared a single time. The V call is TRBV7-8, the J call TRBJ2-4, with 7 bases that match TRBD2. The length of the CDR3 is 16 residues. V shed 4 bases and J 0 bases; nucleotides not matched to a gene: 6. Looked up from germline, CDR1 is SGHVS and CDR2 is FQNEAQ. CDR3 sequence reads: CASSSIAGLAKNIQYF. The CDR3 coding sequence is TGTGCCAGCAGCTCGATAGCGGGTCTAGCCAAAAACATTCAGTACTTC.

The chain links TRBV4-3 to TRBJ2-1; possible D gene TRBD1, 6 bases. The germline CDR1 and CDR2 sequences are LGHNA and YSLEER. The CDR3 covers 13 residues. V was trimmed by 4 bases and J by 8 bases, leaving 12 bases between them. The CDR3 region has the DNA TGCGCCAGCAGCCGCACACAGGGCTATGAGCAGTTCTTC. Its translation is CASSRTQGYEQFF.

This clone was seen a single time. CDR3 sequence: CASSDGQDYGYTF. The CDR3 nucleotides read TGCGCCAGCAGTGACGGACAGGACTATGGCTACACCTTC. The chain joins TRBV5-1 to TRBJ1-2; 7 bases line up with TRBD1. The CDR3 loop spans 13 amino acids. Losses at the gene ends were 5 bases for V and 3 bases for J; bases not matched to a gene: 4. CDR1 is SGHRS and CDR2 is YFSETQ in the germline V gene.

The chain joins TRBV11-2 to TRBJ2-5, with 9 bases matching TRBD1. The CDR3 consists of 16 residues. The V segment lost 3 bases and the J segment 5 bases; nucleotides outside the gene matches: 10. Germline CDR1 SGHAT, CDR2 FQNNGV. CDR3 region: CASSFLPGQGGETQYF. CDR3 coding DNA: TGTGCCAGCAGCTTTCTACCGGGACAGGGCGGTGAGACCCAGTACTTC.

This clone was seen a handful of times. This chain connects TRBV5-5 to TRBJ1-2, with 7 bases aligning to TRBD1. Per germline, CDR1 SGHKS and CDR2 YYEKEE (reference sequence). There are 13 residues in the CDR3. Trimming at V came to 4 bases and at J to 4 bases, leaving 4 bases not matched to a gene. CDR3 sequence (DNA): TGTGCCAGCAGCCAAGGGGGCACCTATGGCTACACCTTC. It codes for CASSQGGTYGYTF.

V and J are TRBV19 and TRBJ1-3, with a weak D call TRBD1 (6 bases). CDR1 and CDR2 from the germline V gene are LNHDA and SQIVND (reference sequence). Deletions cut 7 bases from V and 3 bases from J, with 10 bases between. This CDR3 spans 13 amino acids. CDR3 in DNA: TGTGCCAGTAACCACAGGGATGGAAACACCATATATTTT. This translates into CASNHRDGNTIYF. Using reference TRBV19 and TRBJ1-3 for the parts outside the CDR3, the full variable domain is DGGITQSPKYLFRKEGQNVTLSCEQNLNHDAMYWYRQDPGQGLRLIYYSQIVNDFQKGDIAEGYSVSREKKESFPLTVTSAQKNPTAFYLCASNHRDGNTIYFGEGSWLTVV.

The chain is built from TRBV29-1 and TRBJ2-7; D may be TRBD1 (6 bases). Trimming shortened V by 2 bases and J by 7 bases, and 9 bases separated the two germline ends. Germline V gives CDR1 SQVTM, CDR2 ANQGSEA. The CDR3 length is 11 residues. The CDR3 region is CSVESDREQYF. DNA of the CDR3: TGCAGCGTTGAAAGCGACAGGGAGCAGTACTTC.

The CDR3 nucleotides are TGCGCCAGCACCGTTACAGGGGGCACTGAAGCTTTCTTT. It codes for CASTVTGGTEAFF. This sequence joins TRBV5-1 and TRBJ1-1; 8 bases match TRBD1. The germline gives CDR1 SGHRS, CDR2 YFSETQ. V shed 6 bases, J shed 4 bases, and the junction held 5 bases outside the gene matches. The length of the CDR3 is 13 residues.

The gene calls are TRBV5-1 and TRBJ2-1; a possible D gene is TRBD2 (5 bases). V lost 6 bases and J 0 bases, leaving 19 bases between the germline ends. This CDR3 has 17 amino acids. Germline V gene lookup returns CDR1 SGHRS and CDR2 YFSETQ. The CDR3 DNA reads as TGCGCCAGCACGTTGACCCGAGGGCTATCCTCCTACAATGAGCAGTTCTTC. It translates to CASTLTRGLSSYNEQFF.